The present TCR beta chain was sequenced within a study of cytomegalovirus exposure and HLA in healthy donors. Study conclusions and caveats: Published work reported that the classifier diagnosed cytomegalovirus status with high specificity and sensitivity. In a later analysis, donors in an Asian-associated ancestry cluster reportedly had fewer N-insertions in productive TCRs than the cohort mean.

PCR employed 60 Vbeta and 13 Jbeta primers. TCRdb keeps only in-frame clones here, not all; method: immunoSEQ multiplex PCR. The sample holds 150,000 to 200,000 clones, 60% to 80% seen once. V dropped 5 bases and J dropped 5 bases, with 12 bases sitting between them. The CDR3 loop spans 13 amino acids. Germline assignment: CDR1 SGHAT and CDR2 FQNNGV. Remarks on this clone: Its target is not known.

The origin of this receptor is a middle-aged man in good health and CMV-seropositive. The J gene is TRBJ2-5, the V gene TRBV11-2; a weak D match, TRBD2 (7 bases). The sample comprised PBMCs. The CDR3 reads CASSAGGGETQYF. CDR3 bases: TGTGCCAGCAGCGCTGGCGGGGGCGAGACCCAGTACTTC.